The entry below gives a single T cell receptor (beta chain) sequence along with its context. Its antigen remains unidentified. This sample is part of a study of PD-1 blockade in classical Hodgkin lymphoma. Profiling relied on immunoSEQ multiplex PCR, and the TCRdb table lists in-frame clones only, not all of them. The data hold 7,000 or so clones, with approximately 80% observed a single time. Study observations and caveats: Before treatment, complete responders showed about the same diversity as newly diagnosed patients.

Trimming removed 5 bases at V and 3 bases at J, with 14 bases between. Germline CDR1 and CDR2: LNHDA and SQIVND (reference sequence). The length of the CDR3 is 15 residues. No patient escaped relapse after autologous stem cell transplantation, and brentuximab vedotin exposure varied. Researchers used magnetic negative selection to pull out pure CD4+ T cells from thawed PBMCs. The source material was CD4+ T cells from blood, sampled at baseline. This clonotype was sampled from a human donor with classical Hodgkin lymphoma. The chain combines TRBV19 with TRBJ1-5; D unresolved. CDR3 sequence reads: CASSVLGGLNQPQHF. In DNA form, the CDR3 reads TGTGCCAGTAGTGTCCTAGGAGGTCTCAATCAGCCCCAGCATTTT.